The 17 T cell receptor beta chains listed next were all sequenced from one sample in a study of blood T cell repertoires in COVID-19. This table comes from immunoSEQ multiplex PCR, and its TCRdb copy is limited to in-frame clones, with some not included. The table has some 120,000 clones, more than 70% seen once; the top ten hold more than 1.5%. The source material was peripheral blood. The receptor set was obtained from a human donor in a cohort sampled during active COVID-19.

This clone was seen once. V and J are TRBV2 and TRBJ2-7; 7 bases fit TRBD2. CDR3 length equals 16 residues. Trimming at V came to 8 bases and at J to 2 bases, leaving 15 bases not matched to a gene. The germline V gene has CDR1 SNHLY and CDR2 FYNNEI. The CDR3 coding sequence is TGTGCCAGCTGGGAGGTGGCGGGGGTATCCACCTACGAGCAGTACTTC. Protein sequence: CASWEVAGVSTYEQYF.

This clone was seen more than once but under ten times. V and J are TRBV7-8 and TRBJ1-3, with D tentatively TRBD1 (5 bases). The CDR3 has 15 residues. Trimming removed 5 bases at V and 8 bases at J, with 19 bases between. Germline CDR1 SGHVS, CDR2 FQNEAQ. Here the CDR3 reads CASSAIRAPGDTIYF. DNA of the CDR3: TGTGCCAGCAGCGCGATACGGGCTCCGGGGGACACCATATATTTT.

The CDR3 bases are TGCGCCAGCAGCCCGGACTTAGGATTAGGGGAGCTGTTTTTT. Encoded protein: CASSPDLGLGELFF. This chain joins TRBV5-1 and TRBJ2-2, with D perhaps TRBD2 (5 bases). Trimming removed 4 bases from V and 8 bases from J, with 15 bases in between. The CDR3 covers 14 residues. Germline loops: CDR1 SGHRS, CDR2 YFSETQ. Drawing the rest from reference TRBV5-1 and TRBJ2-2, the complete variable domain is KAGVTQTPRYLIKTRGQQVTLSCSPISGHRSVSWYQQTPGQGLQFLFEYFSETQRNKGNFPGRFSGRQFSNSRSEMNVSTLELGDSALYLCASSPDLGLGELFFGEGSRLTVL.

The genes are TRBV11-2 and TRBJ2-7; 9 bases map to TRBD2. The CDR3 sequence is 17 residues long. Germline CDR1 reads SGHAT; CDR2 reads FQNNGV. The V gene end was trimmed by 3 bases and the J gene end by 0 bases; junction bases not matched to a gene: 9. The CDR3 spells CASSFRVAGVTSYEQYF. CDR3 in DNA: TGTGCCAGCAGCTTCAGGGTAGCGGGAGTAACCTCCTACGAGCAGTACTTC.

The chain couples TRBV6-1 to TRBJ1-2; perhaps TRBD1 as D (6 bases). CDR3 length: 13 amino acids. V lost 0 bases and J lost 5, with 7 bases in between. Germline CDR1 reads MNHNS; CDR2 reads SASEGT. The DNA for the CDR3 is TGTGCCAGCAGTGAAGCAGGGGGTTATGGCTACACCTTC. Protein: CASSEAGGYGYTF.

The J gene is TRBJ2-7, the V gene TRBV6-2 or TRBV6-3, with D possibly being TRBD2 (6 bases). Germline V gene sequence: CDR1 MNHEY, CDR2 SVGEGT. Trimming cost V 2 bases and J 3 bases, with 14 bases left between them. CDR3 size: 15 residues. CDR3 residues: CASSYDSAGFYEQYF. In DNA form, the CDR3 reads TGTGCCAGCAGTTACGACAGCGCGGGATTCTACGAGCAGTACTTC.

This chain uses TRBV13 with TRBJ2-1; D is perhaps TRBD1 (6 bases). Germline CDR1 reads PRHDT; CDR2 reads FYEKMQ (reference sequence). Trimming pared 5 bases from V and 6 bases from J, leaving 14 bases between. This CDR3 comprises 14 residues. The CDR3 nucleotides are TGTGCCAGCAGCCACTCTGGACAGTTCAATGAGCAGTTCTTC. The encoded protein is CASSHSGQFNEQFF.

This rearrangement joins TRBV2 to TRBJ2-7; 9 bases map to TRBD1. CDR3 length: 12 amino acids. The ends lost 6 bases at V and 5 bases at J; junction bases unmatched: 2. The V gene's germline CDR1 is SNHLY and CDR2 FYNNEI. In DNA, the CDR3 is TGTGCCAGCAGGACAGGGGGGGACGAGCAGTACTTC. This codes for CASRTGGDEQYF.

This clone was seen more than once but under ten times. This chain links TRBV6-4 with TRBJ1-4; no reliable D call. V lost 0 bases, J lost 3 bases, and 17 bases lay in between. The CDR3 contains 18 residues. The germline CDR1 and CDR2 sequences are MRHNA and SNTAGT. CDR3 in amino acids: CASSDSQNLNNPNEKLFF. DNA of the CDR3: TGTGCCAGCAGTGACTCTCAGAATCTCAACAATCCTAATGAAAAACTGTTTTTT.

This clone was observed a few times. The V gene is TRBV6-2 or TRBV6-3, the J gene TRBJ1-2; TRBD1 might be the D (5 bases). The CDR3 spans 14 residues. CDR1 MNHEY and CDR2 SVGEGT come from the germline V gene. The V and J ends lost 6 bases and 6 bases respectively, with 17 bases between them. The DNA for the CDR3 is TGTGCCAGCAGCCCAACGGGGGAGCGACATGGCTACACCTTC. Translating it yields CASSPTGERHGYTF.

This clone was counted only a few times. V is TRBV10-2 and J is TRBJ2-5, with unresolved D. CDR1 and CDR2 from the germline V gene are WSHSY and SAAADI. This CDR3 has 13 residues. V was trimmed by 2 bases and J by 1 base, leaving 5 bases between them. CDR3 region: CASSENFQETQYF. CDR3 nucleotide sequence: TGCGCCAGCAGTGAGAACTTCCAAGAGACCCAGTACTTC.

This clone was seen only once. This chain connects TRBV19 to TRBJ1-4; 7 bases match TRBD1. The CDR3 totals 15 residues. Germline values: CDR1 LNHDA, CDR2 SQIVND (reference sequence). The V and J ends lost 9 bases and 4 bases, in that order; junction bases with no gene match: 11. CDR3 protein: CASRKTGLSNEKLFF. CDR3 DNA sequence: TGTGCCAGCAGAAAGACAGGGTTGAGTAATGAAAAACTGTTTTTT.

V gene TRBV5-8 combines with J gene TRBJ2-7; D perhaps matches TRBD2 (6 bases). The CDR3 runs to 16 residues. Deletions cut 5 bases from V and 3 bases from J, with 21 bases between. Germline CDR1 and CDR2: SGHTS and YDEGEE. The CDR3 DNA follows: TGTGCCAGCAGTCCCCTTGCGGGAATCCATAACTACGAGCAGTACTTC. Its protein product is CASSPLAGIHNYEQYF.

This clone was observed a single time. The V call is TRBV3-1 (or the pseudogene TRBV3-2), the J call TRBJ2-7; D is perhaps TRBD2 (7 bases). CDR1 is LGHDT and CDR2 is YNNKEL in the germline V gene (reference sequence). V shed 3 bases and J shed 6 bases, with 24 bases lying between them. This CDR3 contains 17 residues. CDR3 loop: CASSQEGEGLKSLEQYF. CDR3 sequence (DNA): TGTGCCAGCAGCCAGGAGGGGGAGGGACTGAAGAGTCTCGAGCAGTACTTC.

The chain employs TRBV5-1 and TRBJ1-2, with 8 bases aligning to TRBD1. There are 13 residues in the CDR3. V gave up 3 bases and J gave up 10 bases; unmatched junction bases: 8. Per the germline V gene, CDR1 is SGHRS and CDR2 is YFSETQ. The CDR3 spells CASSSGQGSTYTF. CDR3 nucleotides: TGCGCCAGCAGCTCCGGACAGGGTTCGACCTACACCTTC.

J is TRBJ2-1 and V is TRBV4-2, with D possibly matching TRBD1 (5 bases). Germline CDR1 LGHNA, CDR2 YNFKEQ. The CDR3 runs to 13 residues. The ends were cut back, 0 bases at V and 13 bases at J, with 13 bases in the middle. The CDR3 protein is CASSQETQTVQFF. CDR3 bases: TGTGCCAGCAGCCAAGAAACGCAGACAGTACAGTTCTTC.

The gene calls are TRBV15 and TRBJ2-3, with D perhaps matching TRBD2 (6 bases). CDR1 is LNHNV and CDR2 is YYDKDF in the germline V gene (reference sequence). Trimming cost V 0 bases and J 5 bases, with 9 bases left between them. The CDR3 is 14 amino acids. The CDR3 DNA reads as TGTGCCACCAGCAGAGATCGGCGGGGAGATACGCAGTATTTT. This encodes CATSRDRRGDTQYF. The entire variable domain, with the rest obtained from reference TRBV15 and TRBJ2-3, is as follows: DAMVIQNPRYQVTQFGKPVTLSCSQTLNHNVMYWYQQKSSQAPKLLFHYYDKDFNNEADTPDNFQSRRPNTSFCFLDIRSPGLGDTAMYLCATSRDRRGDTQYFGPGTRLTVL.